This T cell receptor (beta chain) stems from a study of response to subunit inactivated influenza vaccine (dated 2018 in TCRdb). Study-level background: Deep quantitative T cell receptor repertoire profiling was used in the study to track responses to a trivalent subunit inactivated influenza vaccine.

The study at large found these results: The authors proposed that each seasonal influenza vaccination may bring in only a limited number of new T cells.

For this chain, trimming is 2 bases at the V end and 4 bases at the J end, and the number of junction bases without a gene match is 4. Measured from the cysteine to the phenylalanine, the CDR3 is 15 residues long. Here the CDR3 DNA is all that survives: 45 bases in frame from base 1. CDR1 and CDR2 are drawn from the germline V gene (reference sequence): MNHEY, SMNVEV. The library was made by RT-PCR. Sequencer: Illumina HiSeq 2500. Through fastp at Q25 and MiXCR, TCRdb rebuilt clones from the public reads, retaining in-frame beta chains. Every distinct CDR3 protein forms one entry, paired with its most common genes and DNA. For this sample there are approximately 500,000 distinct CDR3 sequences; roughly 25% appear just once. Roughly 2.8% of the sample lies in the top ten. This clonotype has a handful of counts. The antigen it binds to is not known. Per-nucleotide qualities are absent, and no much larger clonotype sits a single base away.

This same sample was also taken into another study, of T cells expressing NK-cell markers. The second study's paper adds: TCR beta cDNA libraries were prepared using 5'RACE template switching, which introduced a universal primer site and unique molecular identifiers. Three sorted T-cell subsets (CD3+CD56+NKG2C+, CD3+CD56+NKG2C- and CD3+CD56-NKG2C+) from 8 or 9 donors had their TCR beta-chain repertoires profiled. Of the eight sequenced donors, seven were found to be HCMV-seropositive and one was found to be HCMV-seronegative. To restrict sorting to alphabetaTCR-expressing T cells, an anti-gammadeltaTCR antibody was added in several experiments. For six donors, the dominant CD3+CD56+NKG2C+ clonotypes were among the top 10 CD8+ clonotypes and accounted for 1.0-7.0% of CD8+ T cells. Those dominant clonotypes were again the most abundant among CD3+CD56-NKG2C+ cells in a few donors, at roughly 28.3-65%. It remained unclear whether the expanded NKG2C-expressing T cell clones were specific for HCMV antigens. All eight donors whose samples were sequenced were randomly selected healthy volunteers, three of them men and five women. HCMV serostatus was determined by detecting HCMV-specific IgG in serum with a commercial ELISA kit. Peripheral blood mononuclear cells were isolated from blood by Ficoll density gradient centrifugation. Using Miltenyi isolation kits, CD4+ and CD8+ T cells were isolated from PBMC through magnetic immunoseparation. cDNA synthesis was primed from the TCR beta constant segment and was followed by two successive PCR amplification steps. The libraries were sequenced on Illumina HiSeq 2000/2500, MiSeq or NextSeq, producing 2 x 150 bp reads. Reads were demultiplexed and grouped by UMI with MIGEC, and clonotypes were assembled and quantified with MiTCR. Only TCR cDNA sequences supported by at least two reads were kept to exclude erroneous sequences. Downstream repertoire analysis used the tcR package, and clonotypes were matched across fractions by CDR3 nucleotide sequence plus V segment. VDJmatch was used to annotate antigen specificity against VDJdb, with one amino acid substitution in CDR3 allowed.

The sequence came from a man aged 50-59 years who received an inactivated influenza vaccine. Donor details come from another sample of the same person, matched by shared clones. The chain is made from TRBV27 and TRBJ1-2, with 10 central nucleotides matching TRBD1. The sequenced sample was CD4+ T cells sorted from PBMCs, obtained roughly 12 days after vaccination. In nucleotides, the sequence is TGTGCCAGCAGTTTAGACGGGACAGGGGTCTATGGCTACACCTTC. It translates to CASSLDGTGVYGYTF.